The 4 T cell receptor beta chains in this list originate from one sample, sequenced in a study of radiotherapy plus CTLA-4 blockade in lung cancer. Libraries were prepared by immunoSEQ multiplex PCR; TCRdb keeps only in-frame clonotypes and omits some of them. This sample carries about 59,000 clones, 82% of them seen once, and the ten largest clones take approximately 6.1%. Sequenced here: peripheral blood, sampled from a patient treated with radiotherapy plus ipilimumab. The receptors here all came from a human donor with non-small cell lung cancer whose response to radiotherapy plus ipilimumab could not be evaluated.

CDR3 in amino acids: CAWSVIRVNTGELFF. The CDR3 coding sequence is TGTGCCTGGAGTGTAATCAGGGTGAACACCGGGGAGCTGTTTTTT. This chain joins TRBV30 and TRBJ2-2; TRBD1 is a possible D gene (5 bases). The length of the CDR3 is 15 residues. Trimming removed 0 bases at V and 1 base at J, with 9 bases between. Per the germline V gene, CDR1 is GTSNPN and CDR2 is SVGIG (reference sequence).

CDR3 coding DNA: TGTGCCAGCAGCTTAGGCGTCAGGGAGGATGGCTACACCTTC. Protein product: CASSLGVREDGYTF. The rearrangement joins TRBV11-2 to TRBJ1-2; possibly TRBD1 for D (5 bases). V gave up 1 base and J gave up 6 bases, with 12 bases separating them. CDR1 is SGHAT and CDR2 is FQNNGV in the germline V gene. CDR3 length: 14 residues.

This chain uses TRBV11-2 with TRBJ2-7; possible D gene TRBD2, 7 bases. The CDR3 covers 18 residues. In germline, CDR1 is SGHAT, CDR2 FQNNGV. Trimming took off 1 base at V and 0 bases at J, with 19 bases between the two ends. CDR3 residues: CASSLVGGASRSSYEQYF. CDR3 DNA: TGTGCCAGCAGCTTAGTGGGGGGGGCTAGCAGAAGCTCCTACGAGCAGTACTTC.

The chain has TRBV7-9 and TRBJ1-1; unclear D gene. The CDR3 consists of 15 residues. The germline V and J ends were trimmed by 2 bases and 4 bases, with 14 bases remaining between them. Germline V CDR1 and CDR2: SEHNR, FQNEAQ (reference sequence). The CDR3 loop reads CASSLTGKGFTEAFF. The CDR3 DNA reads TGTGCCAGCAGCTTAACGGGGAAGGGTTTCACTGAAGCTTTCTTT. Looking up the rest from reference TRBV7-9 and TRBJ1-1 gives the full variable domain: DTGVSQNPRHKITKRGQNVTFRCDPISEHNRLYWYRQTLGQGPEFLTYFQNEAQLEKSRLLSDRFSAERPKGSFSTLEIQRTEQGDSAMYLCASSLTGKGFTEAFFGQGTRLTVV.